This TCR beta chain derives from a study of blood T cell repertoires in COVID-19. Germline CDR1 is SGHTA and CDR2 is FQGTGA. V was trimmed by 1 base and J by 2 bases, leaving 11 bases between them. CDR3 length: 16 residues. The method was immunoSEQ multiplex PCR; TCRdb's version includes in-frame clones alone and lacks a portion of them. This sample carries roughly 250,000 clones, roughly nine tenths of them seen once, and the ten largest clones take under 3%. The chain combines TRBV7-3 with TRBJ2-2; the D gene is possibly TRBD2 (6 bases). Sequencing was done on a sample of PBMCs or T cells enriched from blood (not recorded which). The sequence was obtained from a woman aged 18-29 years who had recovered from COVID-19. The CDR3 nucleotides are TGTGCCAGCAGCTTAAGAGGAGGGATCAACACCGGGGAGCTGTTTTTT. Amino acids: CASSLRGGINTGELFF.